Shown below are 32 T cell receptor beta chains from a single sample sequenced in a study of PD-1 blockade in classical Hodgkin lymphoma. Time point noted: cycle 4 day 1 (C4D1), after 5 to 7 weeks of nivolumab. Each of the patients experienced relapse following autologous stem cell transplantation, and their brentuximab vedotin exposure differed. Some clones are missing from TCRdb's copy, which holds only in-frame ones; the method was immunoSEQ multiplex PCR. The sample holds about 32,000 clones; 81% are singletons and the top ten take roughly a sixth. The material was peripheral blood mononuclear cells (PBMCs), obtained before the fourth cycle of nivolumab. These receptors all stem from a human donor with classical Hodgkin lymphoma.

This sequence joins TRBV9 and TRBJ2-1; TRBD2 matches 9 bases. CDR1 is SGDLS, CDR2 YYNGEE, per germline. The length of the CDR3 is 15 residues. J was trimmed by 6 bases and V by 2 bases; bases with no gene match: 6. This CDR3 is CASSVSGGGINEQFF. The CDR3 nucleotides are TGTGCCAGCAGCGTTAGCGGGGGAGGTATCAATGAGCAGTTCTTC.

The chain couples TRBV28 to TRBJ1-1; D might be TRBD1 (5 bases). The CDR3 covers 12 residues. The germline CDR1 and CDR2 sequences are MDHEN and SYDVKM. V was cut by 7 bases and J by 5 bases, with 11 bases left in between. The CDR3 bases are TGTGCCAGCACCCAAGGGGAAACTGAAGCTTTCTTT. It yields the protein CASTQGETEAFF.

The chain employs TRBV4-3 and TRBJ1-2, with unresolved D. With 1 base removed from V and 0 bases from J, the gap between germline ends came to 9 bases. Germline CDR1 reads LGHNA; CDR2 reads YSLEER. This CDR3 spans 15 amino acids. The chain's CDR3 is CASSQGHASNYGYTF. DNA of the CDR3: TGCGCCAGCAGCCAAGGGCACGCTTCTAACTATGGCTACACCTTC.

The chain couples TRBV5-4 to TRBJ1-2, with 9 bases aligning to TRBD1. Per the germline V gene, CDR1 is SGHNT and CDR2 is YYREEE (reference sequence). After removal of 3 bases from V and 4 bases from J, the junction contained 4 bases not matched to a gene. The CDR3 is 14 amino acids. This chain's CDR3 is CASSSGTGSYGYTF. The DNA for the CDR3 is TGTGCCAGCAGCTCCGGGACAGGGAGCTATGGCTACACCTTC.

The chain joins TRBV20-1 to TRBJ1-2; D gene uncertain. This CDR3 is 10 amino acids long. V was shortened by 6 bases and J by 8 bases, with 10 bases between the two germline ends. Germline CDR1 reads DFQATT; CDR2 reads SNEGSKA (reference sequence). The CDR3 DNA reads as TGCAGTGCCGGTTTGCAGGGCTACACCTTC. Protein: CSAGLQGYTF.

V is TRBV4-2 and J is TRBJ2-2, with D hard to call. This CDR3 has 13 residues. V was clipped by 6 bases and J by 5 bases, with 10 bases between them. Germline V CDR1 and CDR2: LGHNA, YNFKEQ. The DNA of the CDR3 is TGTGCCAGCAGGGAGACCCCAACCGGGGAGCTGTTTTTT. Its protein product is CASRETPTGELFF.

This clone was recorded only once. V is TRBV6-6 and J is TRBJ2-5, with a weak D call TRBD1 (5 bases). The CDR3 contains 14 residues. Germline assignment: CDR1 MNHNY and CDR2 SVGAGI (reference sequence). Trimming took off 6 bases at V and 5 bases at J, with 16 bases between the two ends. CDR3 residues: CASRLPGIRETQYF. CDR3 DNA sequence: TGTGCCAGCAGACTACCAGGGATCCGCGAGACCCAGTACTTC.

The chain employs TRBV7-2 and TRBJ2-1; D gene uncertain. CDR3 length: 14 amino acids. Germline V gives CDR1 SGHTA, CDR2 FQGNSA. Trimming left V 4 bases short and J 12 bases short, with 19 bases between. The CDR3 DNA sequence: TGTGCCAGCAGCTCCGGGTTCGGCTTGTTGGGGCAGTTCTTC. Its translation is CASSSGFGLLGQFF.

The V and J genes are TRBV19 and TRBJ2-7; a weak D match, TRBD2 (6 bases). Germline loops: CDR1 LNHDA, CDR2 SQIVND (reference sequence). There are 14 residues in the CDR3. The V end was cut by 3 bases, the J end by 5 bases, with 14 bases between. CDR3 coding DNA: TGTGCCAGTAGTATTTGTCCACCGGGGGACGAGCAGTACGTC. Amino acid sequence: CASSICPPGDEQYV.

The chain employs TRBV5-4 and TRBJ2-1; 8 bases map to TRBD2. Germline CDR1 is SGHNT and CDR2 is YYREEE (reference sequence). V lost 4 bases, J lost 8 bases, and 5 bases stayed unmatched. This CDR3 is built from 13 residues. CDR3: CASSGTSFDEQFF. CDR3 in DNA: TGTGCCAGCAGCGGGACTAGTTTCGATGAGCAGTTCTTC.

The chain combines TRBV11-2 with TRBJ2-3; 8 bases line up with TRBD2. CDR1 is SGHAT, CDR2 FQNNGV, per germline. The CDR3 runs 16 residues. With V trimmed by 2 bases and J by 0 bases, 4 bases remained unmatched. The CDR3 reads CASSLRTGGSTDTQYF. The CDR3 DNA reads as TGTGCCAGCAGCTTACGGACGGGAGGGAGCACAGATACGCAGTATTTT.

The genes are TRBV4-1 and TRBJ1-2; D is perhaps TRBD1 (5 bases). Trimming stripped 1 base from V and 8 bases from J, with 14 bases between. Germline V gene lookup returns CDR1 MGHRA and CDR2 YSYEKL. The length of the CDR3 is 14 residues. In nucleotides, the CDR3 is TGCGCCAGCAGCCAAGTAGGGGCCAACCCAGGCTACACCTTC. Translating it yields CASSQVGANPGYTF.

The chain couples TRBV28 to TRBJ2-7; TRBD2 might be the D (6 bases). The CDR3 is 12 amino acids. The V end lost 7 bases, the J end lost 5 bases, and 12 bases lay between the germline ends. The germline V gene has CDR1 MDHEN and CDR2 SYDVKM. This CDR3 reads CASTFGGDEQYF. The DNA for the CDR3 is TGTGCCAGCACCTTTGGCGGGGACGAGCAGTACTTC.

CDR3 protein: CASSDRSSGNTIYF. The CDR3, as DNA: TGTGCCAGCAGCGACAGAAGCTCTGGAAACACCATATATTTT. This chain links TRBV9 with TRBJ1-3; no clear D. The CDR3 extends over 14 amino acids. Germline V CDR1 and CDR2: SGDLS, YYNGEE. V dropped 3 bases and J dropped 0 bases, with 7 bases sitting between them.

The J gene is TRBJ1-4, the V gene TRBV5-1; 7 bases line up with TRBD1. The CDR3 contains 16 residues. CDR1 and CDR2 from the germline V gene are SGHRS and YFSETQ. Germline trimming cut 0 bases from V and 5 bases from J; bases unmatched to any gene: 7. DNA for the CDR3: TGCGCCAGCAGCTTGGGGGCCGGGACAGCAAATGAAAAACTGTTTTTT. It encodes CASSLGAGTANEKLFF.

The chain couples TRBV14 to TRBJ2-7; 14 bases are shared with TRBD2. Germline CDR1 and CDR2: SGHDN and FVKESK. V trimming: 0 bases; J trimming: 6 bases; junction bases outside the gene matches: 13. The CDR3 is 19 amino acids. CDR3 in amino acids: CASSQDGGLAGGRIGEQYF. The CDR3 region has the DNA TGTGCCAGCAGCCAAGATGGAGGACTAGCGGGAGGAAGGATTGGCGAGCAGTACTTC.

This clone appeared a few times. The chain is built from TRBV5-6 and TRBJ1-3, with unresolved D. The CDR3 has 16 amino acids. Trimming shortened V by 6 bases and J by 4 bases, and 20 bases separated the two germline ends. Per the germline V gene, CDR1 is SGHDT and CDR2 is YYEEEE. This CDR3 reads CASTILIGPVGNTIYF. CDR3 bases: TGTGCCAGCACCATTCTTATTGGACCGGTGGGAAACACCATATATTTT.

The rearrangement joins TRBV6-1 to TRBJ1-2, with a possible D match to TRBD1 (6 bases). V was shortened by 4 bases and J by 2 bases, with 8 bases between the two germline ends. Germline V gene sequence: CDR1 MNHNS, CDR2 SASEGT. The CDR3 has 13 residues. The CDR3 nucleotides are TGTGCCAGCAGTGGTGGACAGAACTATGGCTACACCTTC. Translating gives CASSGGQNYGYTF.

The rearrangement joins TRBV27 to TRBJ2-7; D may be TRBD2 (6 bases). This CDR3 is built from 15 residues. Germline V gene lookup returns CDR1 MNHEY and CDR2 SMNVEV (reference sequence). V lost 4 bases and J 2 bases, leaving 15 bases between the germline ends. CDR3 DNA sequence: TGTGCCAGCAGTTGGACATTAGCGGCGACCTACGAGCAGTACTTC. Translation: CASSWTLAATYEQYF.

The CDR3 loop reads CASSQADGHLNTEAFF. CDR3 DNA: TGTGCCAGCAGCCAAGCCGACGGACACTTGAACACTGAAGCTTTCTTT. This rearrangement joins TRBV4-2 to TRBJ1-1, with D perhaps TRBD1 (5 bases). The CDR3 extends over 16 amino acids. V lost 1 base to trimming and J lost 0 bases, with 12 bases between them. Germline V gene lookup returns CDR1 LGHNA and CDR2 YNFKEQ.

The rearrangement links TRBV4-2 to TRBJ1-2; unclear D gene. The V gene's germline CDR1 is LGHNA and CDR2 YNFKEQ. CDR3 length equals 15 residues. Trimming shortened V by 1 base and J by 8 bases, and 17 bases separated the two germline ends. The DNA for the CDR3 is TGTGCCAGCAGCCAAGGGGTGCCGGGGAGAGAGGGCTACACCTTC. Encoded protein: CASSQGVPGREGYTF.

This chain links TRBV5-5 with TRBJ1-5; no clear D gene. The germline gives CDR1 SGHKS, CDR2 YYEKEE (reference sequence). Trimming removed 0 bases at V and 6 bases at J, with 13 bases between. The CDR3 extends over 15 amino acids. The chain's CDR3 is CASSLGWDSGQPQHF. The CDR3, as DNA: TGTGCCAGCAGCTTGGGGTGGGATTCGGGTCAGCCCCAGCATTTT.

This chain links TRBV7-2 with TRBJ1-2; D is unresolved. CDR3 size: 14 residues. The V end lost 4 bases, the J end lost 6 bases, and 15 bases lay between the germline ends. Germline CDR1 SGHTA, CDR2 FQGNSA. The CDR3 DNA follows: TGTGCCAGCAGCTCGAGTAGACACGGCCATGGCTACACCTTC. Translation: CASSSSRHGHGYTF.

The chain carries TRBV5-6 and TRBJ1-2; D is undetermined. V shed 3 bases and J shed 3 bases, with 6 bases lying between them. The CDR3 runs 12 residues. Germline lookup yields CDR1 SGHDT and CDR2 YYEEEE. The CDR3 bases are TGTGCCAGCAGCTCCTTTTACTATGGCTACACCTTC. Its protein is CASSSFYYGYTF.

This rearrangement joins TRBV2 to TRBJ1-1; D may be TRBD1 (6 bases). Deletions cut 5 bases from V and 4 bases from J, with 11 bases between. CDR1 is SNHLY, CDR2 FYNNEI, per germline. CDR3 length: 13 amino acids. The CDR3 sequence: CASSPGTPTEAFF. The CDR3 DNA follows: TGTGCCAGCAGTCCCGGGACACCCACTGAAGCTTTCTTT. Looking up the rest from reference TRBV2 and TRBJ1-1 gives the full variable domain: EPEVTQTPSHQVTQMGQEVILRCVPISNHLYFYWYRQILGQKVEFLVSFYNNEISEKSEIFDDQFSVERPDGSNFTLKIRSTKLEDSAMYFCASSPGTPTEAFFGQGTRLTVV.

The rearrangement joins TRBV28 to TRBJ2-7, with D maybe TRBD2 (7 bases). The CDR3 is 14 residues long. V was cut by 2 bases and J by 3 bases, with 11 bases left in between. Germline V gene lookup returns CDR1 MDHEN and CDR2 SYDVKM. CDR3 sequence (DNA): TGTGCCAGCAGTTTAAGGGGGGGGATCTACGAGCAGTACTTC. This encodes CASSLRGGIYEQYF.

The V gene is TRBV28, the J gene TRBJ2-1; D unclear. CDR1 and CDR2 from the germline V gene are MDHEN and SYDVKM. The CDR3 runs 13 residues. Trimming cost V 1 base and J 9 bases, with 10 bases left between them. The CDR3 DNA is TGTGCCAGCAGTTTATCGGGCCCCCTTGAGCAGTTCTTC. Amino acids: CASSLSGPLEQFF.

The gene calls are TRBV30 and TRBJ2-3; 10 bases agree with TRBD2. Germline values: CDR1 GTSNPN, CDR2 SVGIG (reference sequence). The V and J ends lost 5 bases and 1 base, in that order; junction bases with no gene match: 6. This CDR3 has 15 residues. The CDR3 DNA reads as TGTGCCTGGGAACATCTAGCGGGGGGCACAGATACGCAGTATTTT. Its protein product is CAWEHLAGGTDTQYF.

This clone was counted a single time. The rearrangement joins TRBV27 to TRBJ2-1, with TRBD2 matching over 15 bases. V lost 9 bases and J lost 3; bases outside the gene matches: 6. CDR3 length: 16 residues. CDR1 is MNHEY, CDR2 SMNVEV, per germline (reference sequence). The CDR3 DNA follows: TGTGCCAGTATTCGGACTAGCGGGAGGGTCTACAATGAGCAGTTCTTC. Translated: CASIRTSGRVYNEQFF.

This chain links TRBV9 with TRBJ1-4, with D unresolved. Germline loops: CDR1 SGDLS, CDR2 YYNGEE. Trimming shortened V by 0 bases and J by 0 bases, and 6 bases separated the two germline ends. CDR3 length: 15 amino acids. The CDR3 loop is CASSVVGTTNEKLFF. The CDR3 DNA sequence: TGTGCCAGCAGCGTAGTGGGGACAACTAATGAAAAACTGTTTTTT.

This sequence joins TRBV6-1 and TRBJ1-2, with D perhaps TRBD1 (6 bases). Germline assignment: CDR1 MNHNS and CDR2 SASEGT. V was clipped by 4 bases and J by 7 bases, with 10 bases between them. The CDR3 is made up of 12 amino acids. CDR3 bases: TGTGCCAGCAGTGCGACAGGACCTGGCTACACCTTC. Amino acids: CASSATGPGYTF.

This clone has just one count. V is TRBV28 and J is TRBJ1-5, with D possibly matching TRBD1 (6 bases). The CDR3 runs 14 residues. Deletions cut 6 bases from V and 0 bases from J, with 9 bases between. CDR1 MDHEN and CDR2 SYDVKM come from the germline V gene. CDR3 coding DNA: TGTGCCAGCAGGACAGGAGTTAGCAATCAGCCCCAGCATTTT. This gives the protein CASRTGVSNQPQHF. The full variable domain, rest sourced from reference TRBV28 and TRBJ1-5, is DVKVTQSSRYLVKRTGEKVFLECVQDMDHENMFWYRQDPGLGLRLIYFSYDVKMKEKGDIPEGYSVSREKKERFSLILESASTNQTSMYLCASRTGVSNQPQHFGDGTRLSIL.